Following are 31 T cell receptor beta chains from one sample sequenced in a study of blood T cell repertoires in COVID-19. Assay used: immunoSEQ multiplex PCR; TCRdb lists only in-frame clones, some missing. The table shows more than 200,000 clones, with 88% occurring only once. Sequences were obtained from peripheral blood. These receptors all come from a man aged 70 or older with acute or convalescent COVID-19.

This chain uses TRBV6-5 with TRBJ2-7; D is perhaps TRBD1 (8 bases). Germline CDR1 reads MNHEY; CDR2 reads SVGAGI. V lost 11 bases and J lost 5, with 22 bases in between. The CDR3 is 14 residues long. CDR3 sequence: CAAWGGTGGDEQYF. CDR3 bases: TGTGCCGCCTGGGGAGGGACAGGTGGCGACGAGCAGTACTTC.

This clone was counted once. The chain recombines TRBV10-1 with TRBJ2-1; the D gene is possibly TRBD2 (6 bases). The CDR3 spans 15 residues. Germline V gives CDR1 WNHNN, CDR2 SYGVQD (reference sequence). V shed 6 bases and J shed 6 bases, with 18 bases lying between them. The CDR3 sequence is CASRETSKGRNEQFF. The CDR3, as DNA: TGCGCCAGCAGGGAGACTAGTAAGGGTCGCAATGAGCAGTTCTTC.

The chain couples TRBV2 to TRBJ2-4; D gene unclear. The germline CDR1 and CDR2 sequences are SNHLY and FYNNEI. The length of the CDR3 is 13 residues. Trimming took 7 bases from V and 0 from J, leaving 7 bases between them. The CDR3 DNA sequence: TGTGCCAGCATGCTATTAGCCAAAAACATTCAGTACTTC. Its translation: CASMLLAKNIQYF.

This sequence joins TRBV27 and TRBJ1-2; TRBD1 agrees at 8 bases. Germline CDR1 MNHEY, CDR2 SMNVEV (reference sequence). V was pared by 6 bases and J by 0 bases, with 9 bases of the junction left unmatched. The length of the CDR3 is 16 residues. The CDR3 loop reads CASSRGTGGSNYGYTF. Here the CDR3 DNA reads TGTGCCAGCAGCCGAGGGACAGGAGGATCTAACTATGGCTACACCTTC.

The rearrangement joins TRBV24-1 to TRBJ2-1, with 9 nucleotides matching TRBD2. CDR1 is KGHDR and CDR2 is SFDVKD in the germline V gene. The CDR3 extends over 15 amino acids. Germline trimming cut 3 bases from V and 10 bases from J; bases unmatched to any gene: 9. The CDR3, as DNA: TGTGCCACCAGTGATGCAAGTAGCGGGAGTTTCGAGCAGTTCTTC. This sequence encodes CATSDASSGSFEQFF.

This chain connects TRBV18 to TRBJ2-4; D unclear. V lost 4 bases to trimming and J lost 1 base, with 14 bases between them. Germline V gene sequence: CDR1 KGHSH, CDR2 LQKENI. CDR3 size: 16 residues. CDR3 in amino acids: CASSRNGALAKNIQYF. In DNA form, the CDR3 reads TGTGCCAGCTCACGTAACGGAGCACTCGCCAAAAACATTCAGTACTTC.

The CDR3 spells CASSQGTARDYEQYF. The CDR3 coding sequence is TGTGCCAGCAGCCAAGGGACAGCCAGAGACTACGAGCAGTACTTC. The V call is TRBV3-1 (or the pseudogene TRBV3-2), the J call TRBJ2-7; a weak D match, TRBD1 (6 bases). Germline CDR1 and CDR2: LGHDT and YNNKEL (reference sequence). This CDR3 contains 15 residues. The V and J ends lost 1 base and 3 bases respectively, with 13 bases between them.

This chain links TRBV23-1 with TRBJ1-1; weak D call: TRBD1 (5 bases). TRBV23-1 is an ORF, and what it does is uncertain. The CDR3 contains 22 residues. The ends were cut back, 0 bases at V and 2 bases at J, with 31 bases in the middle. The CDR3 nucleotides read TGCGCCAGCAGTCAATCGGGTTGTCCGGGGACTCACCCAAAGTTCTCCAACACTGAAGCTTTCTTT. Protein: CASSQSGCPGTHPKFSNTEAFF.

This rearrangement joins TRBV7-8 to TRBJ2-2; D is unclear. The CDR3 length is 16 residues. V was pared by 6 bases and J by 2 bases, with 16 bases between. Germline loops: CDR1 SGHVS, CDR2 FQNEAQ. The CDR3 DNA sequence: TGTGCCAGCAGGCGGAGACTTTCAAGAAACACCGGGGAGCTGTTTTTT. Its translation: CASRRRLSRNTGELFF.

This chain links TRBV7-2 with TRBJ1-3; tentative D call: TRBD1 (5 bases). The CDR3 has 15 residues. Trimming shortened V by 5 bases and J by 4 bases, and 15 bases separated the two germline ends. Looked up from germline, CDR1 is SGHTA and CDR2 is FQGNSA. The DNA for the CDR3 is TGTGCCAGCAGCCCCTGGGGGGACCGCGGAAACACCATATATTTT. It specifies CASSPWGDRGNTIYF. Together with reference TRBV7-2 and TRBJ1-3, the CDR3 gives the full variable domain: GAGVSQSPSNKVTEKGKDVELRCDPISGHTALYWYRQSLGQGLEFLIYFQGNSAPDKSGLPSDRFSAERTGGSVSTLTIQRTQQEDSAVYLCASSPWGDRGNTIYFGEGSWLTVV.

J is TRBJ2-2 and V is TRBV19; no clear D gene. Trimming took 4 bases from V and 7 from J, leaving 16 bases between them. The CDR3 is 15 amino acids. Germline V gives CDR1 LNHDA, CDR2 SQIVND (reference sequence). The CDR3 spells CASSNYLAMHGELFF. CDR3 sequence (DNA): TGTGCCAGTAGTAATTATCTCGCGATGCACGGGGAGCTGTTTTTT. Drawing the rest from reference TRBV19 and TRBJ2-2, the complete variable domain is DGGITQSPKYLFRKEGQNVTLSCEQNLNHDAMYWYRQDPGQGLRLIYYSQIVNDFQKGDIAEGYSVSREKKESFPLTVTSAQKNPTAFYLCASSNYLAMHGELFFGEGSRLTVL.

This chain uses TRBV27 with TRBJ2-7, with TRBD1 matching over 7 bases. The trim removed 9 bases at V and 3 bases at J, leaving 11 bases unmatched. Germline V lookup: CDR1 MNHEY, CDR2 SMNVEV (reference sequence). CDR3 length: 14 amino acids. Written as DNA, the CDR3 is TGTGCCAGTAGAAACCCCGGGACAGACTACGAGCAGTACTTC. Amino acids: CASRNPGTDYEQYF.

The genes are TRBV10-3 and TRBJ1-1; D is possibly TRBD1 (5 bases). The CDR3 spans 15 residues. From germline, CDR1 is ENHRY and CDR2 SYGVKD. Between the trimmed V and J ends, which lost 3 bases and 6 bases, there was a span of 17 bases. The chain's CDR3 is CAISDRAGIFSEAFF. The CDR3 DNA is TGTGCCATCAGTGATAGGGCAGGGATATTCTCTGAAGCTTTCTTT.

CDR3 DNA: TGTGCCACCAGAGGGACTAGCGGGAGGGATAGCACAGATACGCAGTATTTT. As protein: CATRGTSGRDSTDTQYF. The chain couples TRBV10-3 to TRBJ2-3; 16 nucleotides agree with TRBD2. Germline V gene data show CDR1 as ENHRY and CDR2 as SYGVKD. CDR3 length: 17 residues. Germline trimming cut 10 bases from V and 0 bases from J; bases unmatched to any gene: 7.

The gene calls are TRBV14 and TRBJ2-1; 14 nucleotides agree with TRBD2. The CDR3 sequence is 15 residues long. V lost 6 bases, J lost 4 bases, and 2 bases stayed unmatched. Germline V lookup: CDR1 SGHDN, CDR2 FVKESK. CDR3 DNA sequence: TGTGCCAGCAGTCGACTAGCGGGAGGGTACAATGAGCAGTTCTTC. This gives the protein CASSRLAGGYNEQFF.

V usage is TRBV29-1 and J usage is TRBJ2-1; the match to TRBD1 covers 9 bases. Looked up from germline, CDR1 is SQVTM and CDR2 is ANQGSEA. V was clipped by 4 bases and J by 8 bases; unmatched bases: 15. The CDR3 has 16 amino acids. The chain's CDR3 is CSVAVLIQGAKDEQFF. Here the CDR3 DNA reads TGCAGCGTTGCGGTTCTTATACAGGGGGCTAAAGATGAGCAGTTCTTC.

The CDR3 region has the DNA TGTGCCAGCAGTTCTCCGGGACAGGGGACTGAAGCTTTCTTT. Amino acid sequence: CASSSPGQGTEAFF. The V gene is TRBV28, the J gene TRBJ1-1; 10 nucleotides line up with TRBD1. CDR3 length: 14 amino acids. V lost 4 bases and J lost 5; bases outside the gene matches: 4. Germline CDR1 MDHEN, CDR2 SYDVKM.

The genes are TRBV19 and TRBJ1-5; D is ambiguous. Deletions cut 0 bases from V and 0 bases from J, with 12 bases between. From germline, CDR1 is LNHDA and CDR2 SQIVND (reference sequence). The CDR3 runs 17 residues. The CDR3 nucleotides are TGTGCCAGTAGTATAGAACGCAGGCTCTATAGCAATCAGCCCCAGCATTTT. This sequence encodes CASSIERRLYSNQPQHF.

The V and J genes are TRBV18 and TRBJ2-7; perhaps TRBD1 as D (5 bases). Germline V gene data show CDR1 as KGHSH and CDR2 as LQKENI. CDR3 length: 14 residues. V gave up 2 bases and J gave up 4 bases, with 12 bases separating them. CDR3 amino acids: CASSPGAAKYEQYF. Here the CDR3 DNA reads TGTGCCAGCTCACCAGGGGCAGCCAAATACGAGCAGTACTTC.

The chain combines TRBV18 with TRBJ1-6; a weak D match, TRBD1 (6 bases). Germline V gene data show CDR1 as KGHSH and CDR2 as LQKENI. CDR3 length: 17 amino acids. Trimming took 5 bases from V and 5 from J, leaving 19 bases between them. CDR3 sequence reads: CASSTTITGLNNSPLHF. CDR3 bases: TGTGCCAGCTCAACGACAATAACAGGGCTGAATAATTCACCCCTCCACTTT.

The CDR3 DNA is TGTGCCAGCACTCCCGGGACATTAGAGACCCAGTACTTC. Its translation is CASTPGTLETQYF. The chain joins TRBV6-5 to TRBJ2-5; tentatively, D is TRBD1 (6 bases). Germline assignment: CDR1 MNHEY and CDR2 SVGAGI. The CDR3 spans 13 residues. Trimming stripped 7 bases from V and 4 bases from J, with 13 bases between.

The chain couples TRBV11-3 to TRBJ1-6, with TRBD1 matching 7 bases. Germline CDR1 reads SGHNT; CDR2 reads YENEEA. The ends lost 3 bases at V and 8 bases at J; junction bases unmatched: 4. This CDR3 is built from 14 residues. The CDR3 protein is CASSLGRGDSPLHF. DNA of the CDR3: TGTGCCAGCAGCTTGGGCAGGGGGGATTCACCCCTCCACTTT.

For this clone: One end of the junction varies from germline; a read error may be responsible. The chain combines TRBV7-7 with TRBJ2-5; tentatively, D is TRBD1 (7 bases). CDR3 length: 15 amino acids. Germline lookup yields CDR1 SSHAT and CDR2 FNYEAQ (reference sequence). CDR3 region: CASSPGGNRWETQYF. In DNA, the CDR3 is TGTGCTAGCAGCCCAGGGGGGAATAGGTGGGAGACCCAGTACTTC.

The sample holds a few counts of this clone. V and J are TRBV18 and TRBJ2-1; 10 nucleotides agree with TRBD2. This CDR3 spans 15 amino acids. The V and J ends lost 5 bases and 4 bases, in that order; junction bases with no gene match: 5. Germline V CDR1 and CDR2: KGHSH, LQKENI. CDR3 coding DNA: TGTGCCAGCTCAGTGCTAGCGGGAGATTACAATGAGCAGTTCTTC. Protein sequence: CASSVLAGDYNEQFF.

V and J are TRBV4-1 and TRBJ1-2; 10 positions agree with TRBD1. This CDR3 spans 15 amino acids. CDR1 and CDR2 from the germline V gene are MGHRA and YSYEKL. The V gene end was trimmed by 1 base and the J gene end by 7 bases; junction bases not matched to a gene: 6. CDR3 sequence: CASSQGTGGSAGYTF. CDR3 nucleotides: TGCGCCAGCAGCCAAGGGACAGGGGGTTCGGCTGGCTACACCTTC.

The V gene is TRBV5-8, the J gene TRBJ1-1; tentatively, D is TRBD1 (6 bases). Germline V gene sequence: CDR1 SGHTS, CDR2 YDEGEE. V was clipped by 4 bases and J by 3 bases, with 13 bases between them. The CDR3 sequence is 14 residues long. CDR3 bases: TGTGCCAGCAGCAGGATACAGGGTTACACTGAAGCTTTCTTT. Translated, it gives CASSRIQGYTEAFF.

The CDR3 coding sequence is TGTGCCTGGAATGGGCAGCTGAACACTGAAGCTTTCTTT. It is translated as CAWNGQLNTEAFF. The chain carries TRBV30 and TRBJ1-1; D not certain. CDR3 length equals 13 residues. V was trimmed by 4 bases and J by 0 bases, leaving 9 bases between them. Germline CDR1 GTSNPN, CDR2 SVGIG (reference sequence). The complete variable domain, with remaining parts taken from reference TRBV30 and TRBJ1-1, reads SQTIHQWPATLVQPVGSPLSLECTVEGTSNPNLYWYRQAAGRGLQLLFYSVGIGQISSEVPQNLSASRPQDRQFILSSKKLLLSDSGFYLCAWNGQLNTEAFFGQGTRLTVV.

V gene TRBV6-6 combines with J gene TRBJ2-3; 7 nucleotides match TRBD2. Germline V lookup: CDR1 MNHNY, CDR2 SVGAGI (reference sequence). The CDR3 loop spans 16 amino acids. J was trimmed by 2 bases and V by 5 bases; bases with no gene match: 10. CDR3 nucleotides: TGTGCCAGCAGTATGGGAGGGAGGGCTATCACAGATACGCAGTATTTT. This translates into CASSMGGRAITDTQYF.

The chain combines TRBV28 with TRBJ2-7; D possibly corresponds to TRBD2 (5 bases). The CDR3 sequence is 15 residues long. V was pared by 2 bases and J by 1 base, with 12 bases between. The germline CDR1 and CDR2 sequences are MDHEN and SYDVKM. The CDR3 is CASSLIPSRSYEQYF. The CDR3 coding sequence is TGTGCCAGCAGTTTAATTCCTAGCAGATCCTACGAGCAGTACTTC.

V gene TRBV7-3 combines with J gene TRBJ2-7, with 10 bases fitting TRBD1. V was pared by 5 bases and J by 6 bases, with 10 bases of the junction left unmatched. CDR3 length: 15 residues. CDR1 is SGHTA and CDR2 is FQGTGA in the germline V gene. CDR3 sequence: CASSPGGTGVGEQYF. CDR3 bases: TGTGCCAGCAGCCCCGGCGGGACAGGGGTAGGCGAGCAGTACTTC.

DNA of the CDR3: TGTGCCAGCAGCAAAGGGGGGAGGGTGCGGGAGGGCCACTGTGACTACTGTTCCTACAATGAGCAGTTCTTC. Translated, it gives CASSKGGRVREGHCDYCSYNEQFF. The J gene is TRBJ2-1, the V gene TRBV21-1; the D call of TRBD2 is as the table states it, not checked on the DNA. TRBV21-1 counts as a pseudogene. CDR3 size: 24 residues.